What follows are 12 T cell receptor beta chains derived from one specimen sequenced in a study of identifying expanded T cells in peripheral blood. Generated by immunoSEQ multiplex PCR, the TCRdb table keeps only in-frame clones and is missing some. Altogether tens of thousands of clones are present, about 83% being singletons, with the ten largest covering roughly 18%. The source material was blood. The receptors derive from a person aged 18 to 70 in good health.

The rearrangement links TRBV2 to TRBJ2-5, with 8 bases aligning to TRBD2. The germline V gene encodes CDR1 SNHLY and CDR2 FYNNEI. With V trimmed by 7 bases and J by 1 base, 11 bases remained unmatched. CDR3 length equals 16 residues. The CDR3 spells CASTSGTRLGQETQYF. The CDR3 DNA sequence: TGTGCCAGCACTTCCGGGACTAGACTGGGCCAAGAGACCCAGTACTTC.

The chain uses TRBV2 and TRBJ2-1; D is possibly TRBD1 (6 bases). With 7 bases removed from V and 5 bases from J, the gap between germline ends came to 15 bases. The CDR3 sequence is 14 residues long. Germline CDR1 is SNHLY and CDR2 is FYNNEI. Here the CDR3 DNA reads TGTGCCAGCACCCTGAGGGCAGGGGACAATGAGCAGTTCTTC. This translates into CASTLRAGDNEQFF. Using reference TRBV2 and TRBJ2-1 for the parts outside the CDR3, the full variable domain is EPEVTQTPSHQVTQMGQEVILRCVPISNHLYFYWYRQILGQKVEFLVSFYNNEISEKSEIFDDQFSVERPDGSNFTLKIRSTKLEDSAMYFCASTLRAGDNEQFFGPGTRLTVL.

The V call is TRBV18, the J call TRBJ2-5; D possibly uses TRBD1 or TRBD2 (5 bases each). The V end was cut by 5 bases, the J end by 6 bases, with 13 bases between. CDR3 length: 13 residues. Germline CDR1 reads KGHSH; CDR2 reads LQKENI. In DNA form, the CDR3 reads TGTGCCAGCTCAAGGGACCGGATGAAGACCCAGTACTTC. It encodes CASSRDRMKTQYF.

The chain is built from TRBV9 and TRBJ2-1; 7 bases align to TRBD2. The CDR3 extends over 19 amino acids. The germline gives CDR1 SGDLS, CDR2 YYNGEE. V dropped 3 bases and J dropped 0; count of bases not matched to a gene: 15. In nucleotides, the CDR3 is TGTGCCAGCAGCGCAAGACTGGGGAGGGGAGAGGGCTCCTACAATGAGCAGTTCTTC. Amino acid sequence: CASSARLGRGEGSYNEQFF.

The chain links TRBV11-3 to TRBJ2-1, with D possibly being TRBD2 (5 bases). CDR1 is SGHNT, CDR2 YENEEA, per germline. V gave up 1 base and J gave up 8 bases, with 12 bases separating them. The CDR3 runs 14 residues. The CDR3 nucleotides are TGTGCCAGCAGCTTAGTTCGGGATTCGGATGAGCAGTTCTTC. Translated: CASSLVRDSDEQFF.

This chain links TRBV5-1 with TRBJ1-2; D perhaps matches TRBD1 (5 bases). The CDR3 spans 16 residues. Trimming shortened V by 0 bases and J by 0 bases, and 12 bases separated the two germline ends. Per the germline V gene, CDR1 is SGHRS and CDR2 is YFSETQ. This chain's CDR3 is CASSLGASGANYGYTF. As DNA, the CDR3 is TGCGCCAGCAGCTTGGGGGCCTCGGGGGCTAACTATGGCTACACCTTC.

V and J are TRBV6-1 and TRBJ1-2; 9 nucleotides agree with TRBD1. The CDR3 is 14 residues long. V shed 6 bases and J 0 bases; nucleotides not matched to a gene: 2. CDR1 is MNHNS and CDR2 is SASEGT in the germline V gene. The CDR3 reads CASRGQGANYGYTF. The CDR3 coding sequence is TGTGCCAGCAGGGGACAGGGAGCTAACTATGGCTACACCTTC.

V and J are TRBV28 and TRBJ1-2; 7 bases are shared with TRBD1. The CDR3 sequence is 14 residues long. V shed 6 bases, J shed 8 bases, and the junction held 12 bases outside the gene matches. Germline lookup yields CDR1 MDHEN and CDR2 SYDVKM. This CDR3 reads CASRSGQRYYGYTF. DNA of the CDR3: TGTGCCAGCAGGTCGGGACAGCGGTATTACGGCTACACCTTC.

This clone showed up just once. V is TRBV12-5 and J is TRBJ2-5; D remains ambiguous. Trimming removed 1 base from V and 1 base from J, with 7 bases in between. This CDR3 is built from 14 residues. Germline lookup yields CDR1 LGHNT and CDR2 FRNRAP. Written as DNA, the CDR3 is TGTGCTAGTGGTTTGGGGTCATCCCAAGAGACCCAGTACTTC. Its protein product is CASGLGSSQETQYF. The whole variable domain, remainder taken from reference TRBV12-5 and TRBJ2-5, is DARVTQTPRHKVTEMGQEVTMRCQPILGHNTVFWYRQTMMQGLELLAYFRNRAPLDDSGMPKDRFSAEMPDATLATLKIQPSEPRDSAVYFCASGLGSSQETQYFGPGTRLLVL.

This chain's CDR3 is CASSLGTSAYEQYF. The DNA for the CDR3 is TGTGCCAGCAGCTTAGGGACTAGCGCATACGAGCAGTACTTC. The chain couples TRBV7-9 to TRBJ2-7; 9 bases line up with TRBD2. Germline lookup yields CDR1 SEHNR and CDR2 FQNEAQ (reference sequence). Germline trimming cut 1 base from V and 4 bases from J; bases unmatched to any gene: 2. The CDR3 consists of 14 residues.

J is TRBJ2-7 and V is TRBV5-6; tentatively, D is TRBD2 (5 bases). The V end was cut by 0 bases, the J end by 2 bases, with 15 bases between. Per the germline V gene, CDR1 is SGHDT and CDR2 is YYEEEE. This CDR3 region has 16 residues. CDR3 DNA: TGTGCCAGCAGCTTGGCAGTAGGACTGAATCCCTACGAGCAGTACGTC. Amino acid sequence: CASSLAVGLNPYEQYV.

The J gene is TRBJ1-2, the V gene TRBV7-2; 9 nucleotides match TRBD1. Losses at the gene ends were 1 base for V and 6 bases for J; bases not matched to a gene: 6. Per germline, CDR1 SGHTA and CDR2 FQGNSA. The CDR3 spans 15 residues. The CDR3 DNA reads TGTGCCAGCAGCTTAGGGGACAGGGTCAGGAATGGCTACACCTTC. Amino acids: CASSLGDRVRNGYTF.